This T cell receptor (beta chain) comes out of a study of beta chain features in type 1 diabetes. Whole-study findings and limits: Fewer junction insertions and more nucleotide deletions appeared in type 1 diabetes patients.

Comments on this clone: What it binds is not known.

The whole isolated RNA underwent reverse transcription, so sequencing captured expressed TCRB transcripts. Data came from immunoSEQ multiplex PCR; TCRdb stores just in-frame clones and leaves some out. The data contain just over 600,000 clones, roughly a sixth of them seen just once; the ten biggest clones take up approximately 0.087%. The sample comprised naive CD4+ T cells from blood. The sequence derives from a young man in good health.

The DNA for the CDR3 is TGCAGCGTTACTATTGACAGGGGGAAGGGTGGCTACACCTTC. Translation gives CSVTIDRGKGGYTF. This chain uses TRBV29-1 with TRBJ1-2; 9 bases are a match to TRBD1. The germline gives CDR1 SQVTM, CDR2 ANQGSEA. J gave up 7 bases and V 5 bases, and 11 bases lay outside the gene matches. The CDR3 runs 14 residues.